Shown below are 7 T cell receptor beta chains from a single sample sequenced in a study of CD8 T cells in ankylosing spondylitis. Antigens of these TCRs are unknown. TCRdb re-called the 5' RACE reads with MiXCR, one entry per CDR3 protein. The table has a few hundred thousand distinct CDR3 sequences, about a sixth seen once. Study-wide points: Ankylosing spondylitis blood appeared to be characterized by a TCR beta motif of under ten highly homologous variants.

What was sequenced was blood, either unsorted or a sorted T cell fraction (not recorded which). Every receptor here comes from a male donor with ankylosing spondylitis.

The V call is TRBV29-1, the J call TRBJ2-7; 8 bases map to TRBD1. Trimming took 5 bases from V and 1 from J; bases not matched to a gene: 4. The length of the CDR3 is 13 residues. The germline gives CDR1 SQVTM, CDR2 ANQGSEA. The CDR3 here is CSVRQGLSYEQYF. As DNA, the CDR3 is TGCAGCGTTCGACAGGGGCTTTCCTACGAGCAGTACTTC.

The chain combines TRBV27 with TRBJ2-7, with 9 positions matching TRBD1. Germline V gene sequence: CDR1 MNHEY, CDR2 SMNVEV (reference sequence). The CDR3 spans 12 residues. The trim removed 7 bases at V and 4 bases at J, leaving 2 bases unmatched. The CDR3 region has the DNA TGTGCCAGCAAGGACAGGGGATACGAGCAGTACTTC. Its translation is CASKDRGYEQYF.

In its sample, this clonotype was seen a few times. This rearrangement joins TRBV7-8 to TRBJ1-5; D ambiguous. Deletions cut 3 bases from V and 8 bases from J, with 8 bases between. The length of the CDR3 is 12 residues. Germline-derived CDR1 and CDR2 are SGHVS and FQNEAQ. The CDR3 loop reads CASSFPGEPQHF. The CDR3, as DNA: TGTGCCAGCAGCTTCCCCGGGGAGCCCCAGCATTTT.

V and J are TRBV7-9 and TRBJ2-7; the D gene could be TRBD1 or TRBD2 (5 bases each). The CDR3 runs 17 residues. The germline V gene has CDR1 SEHNR and CDR2 FQNEAQ (reference sequence). Deletions cut 1 base from V and 1 base from J, with 17 bases between. CDR3: CASSLDGRGSLSYEQYF. CDR3 in DNA: TGTGCCAGCAGCTTAGATGGCCGGGGCAGCTTATCCTACGAGCAGTACTTC.

The rearrangement joins TRBV20-1 to TRBJ2-7; perhaps D is TRBD1 or TRBD2 (5 bases each). The CDR3 is made up of 15 amino acids. Germline CDR1 and CDR2: DFQATT and SNEGSKA (reference sequence). The ends were cut back, 0 bases at V and 2 bases at J, with 14 bases in the middle. In DNA, the CDR3 is TGCAGTGCTAGAGAGGATGTACGGGGCACCTACGAGCAGTACTTC. Encoded protein: CSAREDVRGTYEQYF.

The chain uses TRBV27 and TRBJ2-7, with 7 nucleotides matching TRBD1. The CDR3 sequence is 14 residues long. Germline trimming cut 4 bases from V and 3 bases from J; bases unmatched to any gene: 6. Germline CDR1 and CDR2: MNHEY and SMNVEV (reference sequence). CDR3 in amino acids: CASSSKTGFYEQYF. CDR3 coding DNA: TGTGCCAGCAGTTCAAAGACAGGGTTCTACGAGCAGTACTTC.

The V and J genes are TRBV9 and TRBJ2-1; D is perhaps TRBD1 (5 bases). Germline V gene data show CDR1 as SGDLS and CDR2 as YYNGEE. The germline V and J ends were trimmed by 0 bases and 8 bases, with 12 bases remaining between them. This CDR3 has 14 residues. CDR3 in amino acids: CASSVGGPPDEQFF. The CDR3 nucleotides read TGTGCCAGCAGCGTAGGGGGCCCGCCCGATGAGCAGTTCTTC.